The 2 T cell receptor beta chains listed next were all sequenced from one sample in a study of technical replicates of blood from a handful of donors. Clones were sequenced by immunoSEQ multiplex PCR, and TCRdb holds only the in-frame ones, with some missing. The table has tens of thousands of clones, roughly 93% seen once. The sample was T cells isolated from PBMCs. Source of these receptors: a human donor in good health.

This clone came up once. This sequence joins TRBV6-1 and TRBJ2-7; 10 bases line up with TRBD2. The CDR3 consists of 17 residues. Germline V CDR1 and CDR2: MNHNS, SASEGT. The J segment lost 2 bases and the V segment lost 4 bases, leaving 11 bases of the junction unmatched. Written as DNA, the CDR3 is TGTGCCAGCAGTGTTACTTTGACTAGCGGGTCAACCTACGAGCAGTACTTC. Translated, it gives CASSVTLTSGSTYEQYF.

The V and J genes are TRBV10-3 and TRBJ1-5, with D possibly TRBD1 on 6 matching bases. CDR3 size: 17 residues. The germline gives CDR1 ENHRY, CDR2 SYGVKD. The V end was cut by 3 bases, the J end by 0 bases, with 15 bases between. CDR3 nucleotides: TGTGCCATCAGTGAAGGGGGAGGGGAGTATAGCAATCAGCCCCAGCATTTT. Encoded protein: CAISEGGGEYSNQPQHF.